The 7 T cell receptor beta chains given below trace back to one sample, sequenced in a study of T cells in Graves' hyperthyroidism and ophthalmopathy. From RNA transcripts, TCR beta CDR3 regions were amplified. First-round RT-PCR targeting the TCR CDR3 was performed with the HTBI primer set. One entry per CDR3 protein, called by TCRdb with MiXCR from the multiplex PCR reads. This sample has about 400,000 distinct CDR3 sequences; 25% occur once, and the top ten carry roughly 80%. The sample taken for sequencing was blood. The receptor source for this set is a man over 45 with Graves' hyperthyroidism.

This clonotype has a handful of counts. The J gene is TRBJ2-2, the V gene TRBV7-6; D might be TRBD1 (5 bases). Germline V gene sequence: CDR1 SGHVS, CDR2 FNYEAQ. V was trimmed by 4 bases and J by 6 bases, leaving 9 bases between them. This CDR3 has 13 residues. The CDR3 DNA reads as TGTGCCAGCAGCTCGCAGGGTTCCGGGGAGCTGTTTTTT. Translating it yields CASSSQGSGELFF. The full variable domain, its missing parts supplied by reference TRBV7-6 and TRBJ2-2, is GAGVSQSPRYKVTKRGQDVALRCDPISGHVSLYWYRQALGQGPEFLTYFNYEAQQDKSGLPNDRFSAERPEGSISTLTIQRTEQRDSAMYRCASSSQGSGELFFGEGSRLTVL.

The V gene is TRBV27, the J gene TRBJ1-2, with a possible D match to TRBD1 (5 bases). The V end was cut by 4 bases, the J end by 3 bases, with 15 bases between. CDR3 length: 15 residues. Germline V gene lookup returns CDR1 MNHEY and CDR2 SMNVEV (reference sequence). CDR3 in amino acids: CASSSWAGRDYGYTF. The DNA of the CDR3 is TGTGCCAGCAGTTCGTGGGCAGGGCGGGACTATGGCTACACCTTC.

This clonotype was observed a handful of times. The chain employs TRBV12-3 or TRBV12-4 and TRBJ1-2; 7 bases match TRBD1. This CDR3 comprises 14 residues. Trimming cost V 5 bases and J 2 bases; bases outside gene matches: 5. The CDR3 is CASSPRGTNYGYTF. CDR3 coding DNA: TGTGCCAGCAGTCCCAGGGGGACCAACTATGGCTACACCTTC.

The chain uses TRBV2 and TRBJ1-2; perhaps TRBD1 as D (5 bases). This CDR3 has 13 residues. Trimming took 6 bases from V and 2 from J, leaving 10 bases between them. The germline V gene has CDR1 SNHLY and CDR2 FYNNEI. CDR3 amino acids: CASSTGPNYGYTF. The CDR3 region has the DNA TGTGCCAGCAGCACGGGGCCGAACTATGGCTACACCTTC.

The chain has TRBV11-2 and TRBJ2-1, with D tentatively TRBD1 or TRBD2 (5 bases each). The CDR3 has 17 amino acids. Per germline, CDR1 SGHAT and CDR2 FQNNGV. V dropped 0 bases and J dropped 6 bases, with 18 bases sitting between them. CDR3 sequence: CASSLDLGLGAGNEQFF. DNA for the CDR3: TGTGCCAGCAGCTTAGATCTCGGGCTAGGGGCGGGCAATGAGCAGTTCTTC.

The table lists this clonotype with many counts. CDR3 coding DNA: TGTGCCAGCAGTCGACTAGGGGGAGAGACCCAGTACTTC. Its translation: CASSRLGGETQYF. The V call is TRBV3-1, the J call TRBJ2-5; D possibly uses TRBD1 or TRBD2 (6 bases each). CDR3 size: 13 residues. Per germline, CDR1 LGHDT and CDR2 YNNKEL (reference sequence). The V end was cut by 6 bases, the J end by 4 bases, with 12 bases between.

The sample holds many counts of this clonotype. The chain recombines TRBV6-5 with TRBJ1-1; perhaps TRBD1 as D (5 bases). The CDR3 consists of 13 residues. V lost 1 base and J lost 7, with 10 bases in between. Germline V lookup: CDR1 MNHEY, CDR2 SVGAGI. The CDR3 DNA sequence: TGTGCCAGCAGTTACTTCGGGGGAAATGAAGCTTTCTTT. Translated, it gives CASSYFGGNEAFF.